This T cell receptor beta chain is from a study of shared clonotypes between healthy human individuals. V shed 3 bases and J shed 4 bases, with 18 bases lying between them. Germline lookup yields CDR1 KGHSH and CDR2 LQKENI. This CDR3 is built from 16 residues. Naive CD8 cells, CD45RO-negative and positively selected for CCR7, excluded terminally differentiated effector memory CD45RA+ cells. The donors, healthy adults who were HIV-negative, had experienced no recent acute infections or vaccinations. Measured with immunoSEQ multiplex PCR; TCRdb has only the in-frame clones, and not every one. Of just over 2,000,000 clones listed, roughly 94% are singletons.

Sequenced input: naive CD8+ T cells sorted from blood. This clonotype was obtained from a man younger than 35 in good health. The V gene is TRBV18, the J gene TRBJ1-2, with D perhaps matching TRBD1 (6 bases). In nucleotides, the CDR3 is TGTGCCAGCTCACCCACGGGTACAGGGCCTCTCTATGGCTACACCTTC. Translating gives CASSPTGTGPLYGYTF.